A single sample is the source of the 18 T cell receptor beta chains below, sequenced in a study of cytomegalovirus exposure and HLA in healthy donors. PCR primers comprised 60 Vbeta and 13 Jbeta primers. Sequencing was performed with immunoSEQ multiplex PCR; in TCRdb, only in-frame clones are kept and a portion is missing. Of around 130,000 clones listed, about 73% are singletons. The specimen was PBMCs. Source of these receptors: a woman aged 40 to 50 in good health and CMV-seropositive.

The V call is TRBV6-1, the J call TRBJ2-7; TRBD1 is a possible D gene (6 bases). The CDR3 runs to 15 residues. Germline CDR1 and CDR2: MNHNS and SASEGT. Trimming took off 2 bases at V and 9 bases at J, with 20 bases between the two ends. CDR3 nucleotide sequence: TGTGCCAGCAGTGAAATAGGACAGTTTTCACTGGGGCAGTACTTC. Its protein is CASSEIGQFSLGQYF.

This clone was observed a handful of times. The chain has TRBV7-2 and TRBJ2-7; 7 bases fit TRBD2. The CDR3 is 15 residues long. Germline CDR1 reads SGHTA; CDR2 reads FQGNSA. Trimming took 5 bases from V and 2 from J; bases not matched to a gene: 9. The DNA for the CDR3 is TGTGCCAGCAGCCCGAGCCCGGGGGGAACCTACGAGCAGTACTTC. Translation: CASSPSPGGTYEQYF.

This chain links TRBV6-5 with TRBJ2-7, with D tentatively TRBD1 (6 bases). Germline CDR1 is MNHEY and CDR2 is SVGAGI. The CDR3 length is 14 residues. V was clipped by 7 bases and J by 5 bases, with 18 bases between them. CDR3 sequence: CASNPTGRGHEQYF. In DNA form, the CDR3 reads TGTGCCAGCAATCCCACAGGGAGAGGCCACGAGCAGTACTTC.

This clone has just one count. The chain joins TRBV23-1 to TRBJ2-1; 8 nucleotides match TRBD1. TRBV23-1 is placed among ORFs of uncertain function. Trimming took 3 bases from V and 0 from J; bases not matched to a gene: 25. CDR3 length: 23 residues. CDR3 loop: CASSHHRSGGDLRRLSSYNEQFF. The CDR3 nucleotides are TGCGCCAGCAGTCATCATCGTTCAGGGGGCGATCTACGGAGACTTAGCTCCTACAATGAGCAGTTCTTC.

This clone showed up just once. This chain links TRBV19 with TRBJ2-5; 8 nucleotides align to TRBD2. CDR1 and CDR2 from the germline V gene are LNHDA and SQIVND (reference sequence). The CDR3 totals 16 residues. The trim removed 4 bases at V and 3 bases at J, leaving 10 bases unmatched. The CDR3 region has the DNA TGTGCCAGTAGTAGGGCGGTAGCGGGGCTTAAAGAGACCCAGTACTTC. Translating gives CASSRAVAGLKETQYF. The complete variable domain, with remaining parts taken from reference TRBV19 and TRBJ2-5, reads DGGITQSPKYLFRKEGQNVTLSCEQNLNHDAMYWYRQDPGQGLRLIYYSQIVNDFQKGDIAEGYSVSREKKESFPLTVTSAQKNPTAFYLCASSRAVAGLKETQYFGPGTRLLVL.

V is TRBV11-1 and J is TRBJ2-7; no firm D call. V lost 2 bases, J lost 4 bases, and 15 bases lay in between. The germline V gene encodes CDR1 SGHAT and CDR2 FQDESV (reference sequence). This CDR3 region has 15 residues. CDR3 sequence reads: CASSLSPGSMYEQYF. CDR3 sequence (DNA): TGTGCCAGCAGCTTAAGCCCGGGTAGTATGTACGAGCAGTACTTC.

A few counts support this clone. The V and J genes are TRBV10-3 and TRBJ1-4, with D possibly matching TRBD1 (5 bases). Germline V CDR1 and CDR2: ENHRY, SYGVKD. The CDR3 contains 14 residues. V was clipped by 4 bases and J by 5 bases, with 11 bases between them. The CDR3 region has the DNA TGTGCCATCAGTGGGGCAGGGAAGAATGAAAAACTGTTTTTT. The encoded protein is CAISGAGKNEKLFF.

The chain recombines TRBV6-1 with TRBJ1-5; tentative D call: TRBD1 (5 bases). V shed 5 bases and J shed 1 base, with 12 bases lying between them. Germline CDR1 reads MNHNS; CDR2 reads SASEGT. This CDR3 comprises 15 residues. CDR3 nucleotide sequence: TGTGCCAGCAGTTCTGGGAGGACAAGCAATCAGCCCCAGCATTTT. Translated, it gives CASSSGRTSNQPQHF.

This CDR3 reads CASSLRRLAGVTDTQYF. CDR3 nucleotide sequence: TGTGCCAGCAGCTTACGACGCCTAGCGGGAGTCACAGATACGCAGTATTTT. The chain uses TRBV7-2 and TRBJ2-3; 10 bases align to TRBD2. V shed 2 bases, J shed 2 bases, and the junction held 7 bases outside the gene matches. The CDR3 is made up of 17 amino acids. CDR1 is SGHTA and CDR2 is FQGNSA in the germline V gene.

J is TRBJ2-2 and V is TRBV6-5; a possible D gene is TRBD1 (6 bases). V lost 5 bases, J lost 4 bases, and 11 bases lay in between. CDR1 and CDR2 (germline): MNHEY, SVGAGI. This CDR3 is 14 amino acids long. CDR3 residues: CASSTGTRTGELFF. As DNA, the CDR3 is TGTGCCAGCAGTACAGGGACCCGCACCGGGGAGCTGTTTTTT.

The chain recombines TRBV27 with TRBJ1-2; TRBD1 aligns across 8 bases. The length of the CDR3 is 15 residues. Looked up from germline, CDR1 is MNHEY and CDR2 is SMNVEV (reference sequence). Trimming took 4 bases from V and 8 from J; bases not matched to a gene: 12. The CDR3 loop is CASSSSDRAFSGYTF. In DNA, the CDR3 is TGTGCCAGCAGTTCCTCGGACAGGGCTTTCTCCGGCTACACCTTC.

CDR3: CASSLKLLSLADTDTQYF. The CDR3 DNA sequence: TGTGCCAGCAGTTTAAAGCTCTTGTCACTAGCGGACACAGATACGCAGTATTTT. This sequence joins TRBV28 and TRBJ2-3, with 8 nucleotides matching TRBD2. This CDR3 region has 18 residues. Germline V gene sequence: CDR1 MDHEN, CDR2 SYDVKM. V was pared by 2 bases and J by 2 bases, with 12 bases of the junction left unmatched.

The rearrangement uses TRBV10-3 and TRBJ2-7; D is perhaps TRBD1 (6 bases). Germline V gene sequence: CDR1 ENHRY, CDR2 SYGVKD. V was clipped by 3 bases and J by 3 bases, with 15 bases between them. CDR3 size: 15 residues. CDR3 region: CAISEPRDTYYEQYF. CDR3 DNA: TGTGCCATCAGTGAACCCCGGGACACCTACTACGAGCAGTACTTC.

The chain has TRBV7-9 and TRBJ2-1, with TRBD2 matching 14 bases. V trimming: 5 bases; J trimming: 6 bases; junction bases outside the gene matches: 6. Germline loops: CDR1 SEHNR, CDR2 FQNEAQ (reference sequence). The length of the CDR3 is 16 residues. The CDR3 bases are TGTGCCAGCAGCCCCCGGACTAGCGGGAGGTCCAATGAGCAGTTCTTC. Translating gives CASSPRTSGRSNEQFF.

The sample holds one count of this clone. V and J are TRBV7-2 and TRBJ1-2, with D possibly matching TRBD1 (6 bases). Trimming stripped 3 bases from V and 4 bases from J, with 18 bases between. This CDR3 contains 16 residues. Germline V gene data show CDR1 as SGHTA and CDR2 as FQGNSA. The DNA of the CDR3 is TGTGCCAGCAGCTTGGATTACAGGGCGACCGGCTATGGCTACACCTTC. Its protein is CASSLDYRATGYGYTF.

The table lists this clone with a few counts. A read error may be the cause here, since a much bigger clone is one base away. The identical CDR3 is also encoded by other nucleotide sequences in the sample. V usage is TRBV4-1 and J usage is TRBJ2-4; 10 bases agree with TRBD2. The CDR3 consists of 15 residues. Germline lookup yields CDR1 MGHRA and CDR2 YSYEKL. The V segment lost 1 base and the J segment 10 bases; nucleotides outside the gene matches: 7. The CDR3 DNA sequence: TGCGCCAGCAGCCAAGGGCGAACTAGCGGGGATATTCAGTACTTC. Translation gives CASSQGRTSGDIQYF.

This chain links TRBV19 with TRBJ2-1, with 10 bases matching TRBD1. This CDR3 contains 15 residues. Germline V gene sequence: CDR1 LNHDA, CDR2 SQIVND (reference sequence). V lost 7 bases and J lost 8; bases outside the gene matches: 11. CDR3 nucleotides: TGTGCCAGTACTACCGGGACAGGGGTTGTGTATGAGCAGTTCTTC. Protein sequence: CASTTGTGVVYEQFF.

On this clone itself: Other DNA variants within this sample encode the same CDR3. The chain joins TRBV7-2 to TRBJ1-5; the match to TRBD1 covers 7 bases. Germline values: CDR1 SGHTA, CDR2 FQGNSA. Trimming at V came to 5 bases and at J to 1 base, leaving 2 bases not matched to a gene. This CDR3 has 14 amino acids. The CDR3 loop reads CASSLTGSNQPQHF. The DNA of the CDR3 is TGTGCCAGCAGCCTGACAGGGAGCAATCAGCCCCAGCATTTT.